This TCR beta chain emerged from a study of persistence of HIV-infected CD4 T cells. Cells were stimulated with CMV-infected fibroblast lysates at 10 ug/mL. Sorted nonresponding memory CD4+ T cells were CD40L-negative, CD69-negative, CD45RO-high. Donors had CD4+ T cell counts above 400 cells/uL and were CMV-seropositive. This was the immunoSEQ version 4 assay in survey mode. The protocol was immunoSEQ multiplex PCR, while the TCRdb copy is restricted to in-frame clones and leaves out a portion. Among 25,000 to 30,000 clones listed, roughly four fifths were seen once. Per germline, CDR1 SGHDN and CDR2 FVKESK. The CDR3 runs to 13 residues. V lost 4 bases and J lost 3, with 10 bases in between. Concerning this clone: Its cognate antigen is unknown.

This receptor was taken from an adult man with HIV who was CMV-seropositive. The chain is built from TRBV14 and TRBJ2-7; tentatively, D is TRBD2 (5 bases). The source material was CD4+ T cells sorted from PBMCs after roughly 18-hour stimulation, sampled from a patient who received antiretroviral therapy. The CDR3 region has the DNA TGTGCCAGCAGCCGTTACCGGGGCTACGAGCAGTACTTC. Protein sequence: CASSRYRGYEQYF. Full variable domain (remainder filled in from reference TRBV14 and TRBJ2-7): EAGVTQFPSHSVIEKGQTVTLRCDPISGHDNLYWYRRVMGKEIKFLLHFVKESKQDESGMPNNRFLAERTGGTYSTLKVQPAELEDSGVYFCASSRYRGYEQYFGPGTRLTVT.